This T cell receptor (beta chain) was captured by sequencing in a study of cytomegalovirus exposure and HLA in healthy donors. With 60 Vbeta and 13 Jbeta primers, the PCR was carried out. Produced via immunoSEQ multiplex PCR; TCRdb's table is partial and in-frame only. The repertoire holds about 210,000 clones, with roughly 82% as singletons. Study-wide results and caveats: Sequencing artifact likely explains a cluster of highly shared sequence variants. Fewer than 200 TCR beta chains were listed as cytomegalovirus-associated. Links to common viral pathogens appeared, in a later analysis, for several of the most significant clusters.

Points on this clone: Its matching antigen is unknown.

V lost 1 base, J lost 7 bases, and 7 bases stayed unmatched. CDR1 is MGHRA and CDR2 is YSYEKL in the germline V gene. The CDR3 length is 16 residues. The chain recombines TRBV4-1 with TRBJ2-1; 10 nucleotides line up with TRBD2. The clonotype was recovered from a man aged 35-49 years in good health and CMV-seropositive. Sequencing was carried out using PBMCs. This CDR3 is CASSQVPSGSVNEQFF. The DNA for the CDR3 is TGCGCCAGCAGCCAAGTCCCTAGCGGGAGTGTAAATGAGCAGTTCTTC.